This TCR beta chain was sequenced in a study of cytotoxic CD8 clonotypes in ibrutinib-treated CLL. About the study: Patient counts were 11 relapsed/refractory, about 14 treatment-naive and about 18 IGHV unmutated. A mean of around 260,000 productive templates and over 75,000 productive rearrangements was obtained per sample. Response samples were drawn at a median of approximately 11 months of treatment, range 6 to 36. Study-wide findings and caveats: Baseline clonality, above age-matched healthy donor levels, tracked circulating CD8+ T-cell counts.

CDR1 is SGHVS and CDR2 is FQNEAQ in the germline V gene. The CDR3 totals 16 residues. Trimming removed 0 bases at V and 7 bases at J, with 19 bases between. Comments on this clone: Its antigen is as yet unknown.

The repertoire was sequenced with immunoSEQ multiplex PCR; TCRdb's copy has only in-frame clones and lacks some. The sample carries over 150,000 clones, about four fifths recorded once. V is TRBV7-8 and J is TRBJ2-7, with D possibly matching TRBD2 (6 bases). The source of this sequence is a human donor with chronic lymphocytic leukemia. The specimen was PBMCs, collected after 12 months of ibrutinib treatment. CDR3 loop: CASSLAITGTAGEQYF. The CDR3 DNA reads TGTGCCAGCAGCTTAGCGATAACAGGCACTGCGGGGGAGCAGTACTTC.